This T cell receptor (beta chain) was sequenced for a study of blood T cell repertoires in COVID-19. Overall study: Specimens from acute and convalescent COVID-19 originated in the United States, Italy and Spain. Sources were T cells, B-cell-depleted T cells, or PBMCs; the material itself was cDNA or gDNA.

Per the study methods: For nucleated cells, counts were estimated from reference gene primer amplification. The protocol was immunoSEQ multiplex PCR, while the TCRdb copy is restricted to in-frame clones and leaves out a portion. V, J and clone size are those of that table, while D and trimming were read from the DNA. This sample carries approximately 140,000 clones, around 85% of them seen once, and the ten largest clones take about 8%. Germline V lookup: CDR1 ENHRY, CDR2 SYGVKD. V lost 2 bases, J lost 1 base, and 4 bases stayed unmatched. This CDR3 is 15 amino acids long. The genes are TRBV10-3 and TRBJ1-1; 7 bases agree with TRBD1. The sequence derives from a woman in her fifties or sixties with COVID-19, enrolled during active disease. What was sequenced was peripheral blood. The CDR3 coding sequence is TGTGCCATCAGTGAGACACAGGGGCCGAACACTGAAGCTTTCTTT. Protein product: CAISETQGPNTEAFF.